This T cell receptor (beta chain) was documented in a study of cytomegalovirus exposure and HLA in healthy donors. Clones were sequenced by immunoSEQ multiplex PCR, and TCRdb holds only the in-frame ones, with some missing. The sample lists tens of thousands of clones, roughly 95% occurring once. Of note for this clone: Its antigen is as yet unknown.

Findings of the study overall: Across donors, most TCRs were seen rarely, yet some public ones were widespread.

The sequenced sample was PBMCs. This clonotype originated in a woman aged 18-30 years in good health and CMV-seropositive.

The CDR3 DNA reads TGTGCCAGCAGTGATGATAAGGGCAGGACTAGAGTTTGGCCTGACTACGAGCAGTACTTC. Protein product: CASSDDKGRTRVWPDYEQYF. This chain uses TRBV6-1 with TRBJ2-7; 7 bases match TRBD2. CDR1 and CDR2 (germline): MNHNS, SASEGT. Losses at the gene ends were 3 bases for V and 3 bases for J; bases not matched to a gene: 23. The CDR3 runs to 20 residues.